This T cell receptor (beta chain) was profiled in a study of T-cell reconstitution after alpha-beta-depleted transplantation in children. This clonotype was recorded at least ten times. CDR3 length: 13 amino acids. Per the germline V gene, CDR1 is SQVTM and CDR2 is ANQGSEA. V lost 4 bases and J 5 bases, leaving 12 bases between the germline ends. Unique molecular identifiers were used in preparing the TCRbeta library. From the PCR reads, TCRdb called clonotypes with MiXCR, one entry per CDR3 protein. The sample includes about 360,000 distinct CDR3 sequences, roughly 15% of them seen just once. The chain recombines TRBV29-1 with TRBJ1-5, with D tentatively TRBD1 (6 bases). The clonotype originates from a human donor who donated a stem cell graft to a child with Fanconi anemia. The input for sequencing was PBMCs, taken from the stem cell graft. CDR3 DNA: TGCAGCGTTGCGGGGGCGCAGGATCAGCCCCAGCATTTT. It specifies CSVAGAQDQPQHF.